A selection of T cell receptor beta chains follows, all from one sample in a study of blood T cell repertoires in COVID-19. Measured with immunoSEQ multiplex PCR; TCRdb has only the in-frame clones, and not every one. The sample holds about 320,000 clones, roughly 89% seen once. The sequencing sample was made of PBMCs or T cells enriched from blood (not recorded which). The receptors derive from a woman younger than 35 who had recovered from COVID-19. The conserved cysteine and the conserved F or W are not part of the CDR3 here. Clone size, where shown, is once, few, many, or a class for clones that have expanded.

clone_size: NA
j_call: TRBJ1-2
v_call: TRBV9
cdr3_aa: ASSPNLPTGGYGYT

clone_size: NA
j_call: TRBJ2-3
v_call: TRBV5-1
cdr3_aa: ASSIWDSVTDTQY

clone_size: NA
j_call: TRBJ1-1
v_call: TRBV7-9
cdr3_aa: ASSLAPSTGWTEAF

clone_size: NA
j_call: TRBJ1-2
v_call: TRBV7-9
cdr3_aa: ASSLGGTVGGYT

clone_size: NA
j_call: TRBJ2-2
v_call: TRBV5-1
cdr3_aa: ASSFENPTRNAGELF

clone_size: NA
j_call: TRBJ2-7
v_call: TRBV12-3/TRBV12-4
cdr3_aa: ASSVYPTYEQY

clone_size: NA
j_call: TRBJ2-2
v_call: TRBV5-1
cdr3_aa: ASSHGAYSRTGELF

clone_size: few
j_call: TRBJ1-5
v_call: TRBV3-1/TRBV3-2
cdr3_aa: ASSRPDRVSYSNQPQH

clone_size: once
j_call: TRBJ1-5
v_call: TRBV7-2
cdr3_aa: ASSPANQPQH

clone_size: NA
j_call: TRBJ2-2
v_call: TRBV10-3
cdr3_aa: AISDLSGATVPGELF

clone_size: NA
j_call: TRBJ2-5
v_call: TRBV7-9
cdr3_aa: ASSLVDREETQY

clone_size: NA
j_call: TRBJ2-7
v_call: TRBV4-2
cdr3_aa: ASSQDLLADYEQY

clone_size: NA
j_call: TRBJ2-7
v_call: TRBV14
cdr3_aa: ASSQDGVGDPTYEQY

clone_size: few
j_call: TRBJ1-1
v_call: TRBV21-1
cdr3_aa: ASKAGGRRNTEAF

clone_size: NA
j_call: TRBJ2-1
v_call: TRBV19
cdr3_aa: ASSTPGVRNEQF

clone_size: NA
j_call: TRBJ2-5
v_call: TRBV19
cdr3_aa: ASGAGGQETQY

clone_size: NA
j_call: TRBJ1-2
v_call: TRBV7-9
cdr3_aa: ASSFIDRGDYGYT

clone_size: NA
j_call: TRBJ1-2
v_call: TRBV30
cdr3_aa: AWSRGNYGYT

clone_size: NA
j_call: TRBJ2-5
v_call: TRBV7-6
cdr3_aa: ASSPNPGQETQY

clone_size: NA
j_call: TRBJ1-6
v_call: TRBV2
cdr3_aa: ASSFGQGANSPLH

clone_size: NA
j_call: TRBJ2-7
v_call: TRBV10-3
cdr3_aa: AISEGRDSTYEQY

clone_size: NA
j_call: TRBJ1-4
v_call: TRBV12-3/TRBV12-4
cdr3_aa: ASSFDSGAKLF

clone_size: NA
j_call: TRBJ1-2
v_call: TRBV28
cdr3_aa: ASSRDRGAGNYGYT

clone_size: NA
j_call: TRBJ2-5
v_call: TRBV18
cdr3_aa: ASSPAAAETQY

clone_size: NA
j_call: TRBJ1-1
v_call: TRBV6-5
cdr3_aa: ASSHRGTEAF

clone_size: NA
j_call: TRBJ1-2
v_call: TRBV27
cdr3_aa: ASRPRQGAISSGYT

clone_size: NA
j_call: TRBJ2-5
v_call: TRBV15
cdr3_aa: ATSRQLEETQY

clone_size: NA
j_call: TRBJ1-1
v_call: TRBV3-1/TRBV3-2
cdr3_aa: ASSPLGSEAF

clone_size: NA
j_call: TRBJ1-1
v_call: TRBV19
cdr3_aa: ASSIWPTEAF

clone_size: NA
j_call: TRBJ2-1
v_call: TRBV19
cdr3_aa: ASSIDHPPGLAGAGEQF

clone_size: NA
j_call: TRBJ2-7
v_call: TRBV7-2
cdr3_aa: ASSLTRGFSYEQY

clone_size: NA
j_call: TRBJ1-3
v_call: TRBV5-1
cdr3_aa: ASSLVAEPTSGNTIY

clone_size: NA
j_call: TRBJ2-7
v_call: TRBV10-2
cdr3_aa: ASSPSGRKQDEQY

clone_size: NA
j_call: TRBJ1-2
v_call: TRBV30
cdr3_aa: AWSPLVSSLST

clone_size: NA
j_call: TRBJ1-2
v_call: TRBV27
cdr3_aa: ASSSGQGAHYGYT

clone_size: NA
j_call: TRBJ2-7
v_call: TRBV7-9
cdr3_aa: ASSRRWTASSSYEQY

clone_size: NA
j_call: TRBJ1-1
v_call: TRBV19
cdr3_aa: ADSRAATNTEAF

clone_size: NA
j_call: TRBJ1-3
v_call: TRBV6-5
cdr3_aa: ASSQQPRGQDTIY

clone_size: NA
j_call: TRBJ1-6
v_call: TRBV28
cdr3_aa: ASRRQGSNSPLH

clone_size: NA
j_call: TRBJ2-1
v_call: TRBV7-3
cdr3_aa: ASSVPGTSGETYNEQF

clone_size: NA
j_call: TRBJ1-5
v_call: TRBV28
cdr3_aa: ASSWDRGDQPQH

clone_size: NA
j_call: TRBJ1-2
v_call: TRBV7-6
cdr3_aa: ASSPGRGADYGYT

clone_size: NA
j_call: TRBJ1-2
v_call: TRBV15
cdr3_aa: ATSPREDYGYT

clone_size: NA
j_call: TRBJ1-4
v_call: TRBV5-1
cdr3_aa: ASSLGQGGEKLF

clone_size: many
j_call: TRBJ2-3
v_call: TRBV4-2
cdr3_aa: ASSQDLAGEHTQY

clone_size: once
j_call: TRBJ1-1
v_call: TRBV7-9
cdr3_aa: ASSLSGIQNTEAF

clone_size: NA
j_call: TRBJ2-6
v_call: TRBV7-3
cdr3_aa: ASSLVAVQFSGANVLT

clone_size: NA
j_call: TRBJ2-2
v_call: TRBV7-9
cdr3_aa: ASSLSQGSTGELF

clone_size: NA
j_call: TRBJ2-1
v_call: TRBV9
cdr3_aa: ASSPRLAGGSYNEQF

clone_size: NA
j_call: TRBJ1-6
v_call: TRBV5-4
cdr3_aa: ASSYDRWESPLH

clone_size: NA
j_call: TRBJ2-2
v_call: TRBV18
cdr3_aa: ASSLRRTSGPGELF